This T cell receptor (beta chain) was sequenced in a study of cytomegalovirus exposure and HLA in healthy donors. Whole-study findings and limits: CMV antigen specificity was confirmed in vitro for three CMV-associated chains. CMV serostatus was the only recorded immune exposure for donors. Most subjects had HLA-A and HLA-B alleles reportedly predicted accurately by TCR beta sequences. Earlier analysis yielded a pattern in which most TCR beta V segments were productive about 90% or about 30% of the time.

PCR involved 60 Vbeta and 13 Jbeta primers. Method: immunoSEQ multiplex PCR; TCRdb's copy keeps in-frame clones and lacks some. The table lists approximately 47,000 clones. The V gene's germline CDR1 is LNHNV and CDR2 YYDKDF (reference sequence). V lost 6 bases to trimming and J lost 3 bases; unmatched junction nucleotides: 4. This CDR3 region has 15 residues. About this clone: The target antigen is unknown.

The chain combines TRBV15 with TRBJ2-2; 10 bases match TRBD1. The sample was PBMCs. The sequence was obtained from a male donor in good health and CMV-seronegative. The CDR3 sequence: CATSTGTGDTGELFF. The CDR3 bases are TGTGCCACCAGTACCGGGACAGGGGACACCGGGGAGCTGTTTTTT.